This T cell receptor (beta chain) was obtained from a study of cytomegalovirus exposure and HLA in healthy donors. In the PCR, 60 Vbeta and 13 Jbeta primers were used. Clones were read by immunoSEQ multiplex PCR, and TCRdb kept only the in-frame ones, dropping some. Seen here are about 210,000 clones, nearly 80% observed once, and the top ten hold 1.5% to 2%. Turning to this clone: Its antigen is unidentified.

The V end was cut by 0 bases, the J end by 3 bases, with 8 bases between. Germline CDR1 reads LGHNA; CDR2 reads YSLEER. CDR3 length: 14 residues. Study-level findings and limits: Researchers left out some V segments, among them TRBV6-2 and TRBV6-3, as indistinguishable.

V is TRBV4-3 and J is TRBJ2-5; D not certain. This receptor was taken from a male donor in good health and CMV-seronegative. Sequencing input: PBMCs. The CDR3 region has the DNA TGCGCCAGCAGCCAAGATATGCAGAAAGAGACCCAGTACTTC. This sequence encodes CASSQDMQKETQYF.